Presented here are 24 T cell receptor beta chains from one specimen sequenced in a study of Graves' ophthalmopathy and Graves' hyperthyroidism. RNA transcripts were the source from which TCR beta CDR3 regions were amplified. First-round RT-PCR employed HTBI primers, with a second-round multiplex PCR after it. TCRdb re-analysed the multiplex PCR reads in MiXCR, keeping a single row per CDR3 protein. Here the sample spans hundreds of thousands of distinct CDR3 sequences, over 20% being singletons. The specimen sequenced was peripheral blood. The receptor source for this set is a young woman with stable Graves' hyperthyroidism.

Ten or more counts support this clonotype. V is TRBV5-1 and J is TRBJ2-7, with D possibly being TRBD1 or TRBD2 (5 bases each). Germline CDR1 reads SGHRS; CDR2 reads YFSETQ. Trimming pared 1 base from V and 7 bases from J, leaving 12 bases between. CDR3 length: 13 residues. CDR3 amino acids: CASSLIGAGEQYF. The CDR3 DNA is TGCGCCAGCAGCTTGATCGGGGCTGGTGAGCAGTACTTC.

At least ten counts were recorded for this clonotype. V usage is TRBV28 and J usage is TRBJ2-3; D gene unclear. The CDR3 runs to 15 residues. Per the germline V gene, CDR1 is MDHEN and CDR2 is SYDVKM. V was trimmed by 5 bases and J by 0 bases, leaving 12 bases between them. DNA of the CDR3: TGTGCCAGCAGTCCGTGGGATAGCAGCACAGATACGCAGTATTTT. Translating gives CASSPWDSSTDTQYF.

This clonotype has at least ten counts. V is TRBV12-3 or TRBV12-4 and J is TRBJ1-5; TRBD1 is a possible D gene (5 bases). The CDR3 has 15 residues. With 6 bases removed from V and 6 bases from J, the gap between germline ends came to 18 bases. The CDR3 reads CASSSEAGKIQPQHF. In DNA form, the CDR3 reads TGTGCCAGCAGCTCAGAGGCAGGGAAAATTCAGCCCCAGCATTTT.

This clonotype was found many times. This chain joins TRBV29-1 and TRBJ1-1, with D uncertain. V lost 6 bases, J lost 1 base, and 12 bases lay in between. The CDR3 totals 13 residues. CDR1 SQVTM and CDR2 ANQGSEA come from the germline V gene. CDR3 region: CSVGGPRNTEAFF. CDR3 coding DNA: TGCAGCGTCGGTGGACCGAGGAACACTGAAGCTTTCTTT.

At least ten counts were recorded for this clonotype. This chain links TRBV27 with TRBJ1-1; 7 bases are a match to TRBD1. Trimming at V came to 5 bases and at J to 11 bases, leaving 14 bases not matched to a gene. This CDR3 is built from 14 residues. Germline lookup yields CDR1 MNHEY and CDR2 SMNVEV (reference sequence). CDR3 loop: CASSPFRGGAEAFF. CDR3 DNA sequence: TGTGCCAGCAGTCCATTCCGAGGGGGCGCCGAGGCTTTCTTT.

This clonotype was detected only a few times. The rearrangement uses TRBV24-1 and TRBJ2-7, with D possibly TRBD1 on 5 matching bases. In germline, CDR1 is KGHDR, CDR2 SFDVKD. This CDR3 is 14 amino acids long. V dropped 9 bases and J dropped 2 bases, with 16 bases sitting between them. As DNA, the CDR3 is TGTGCCACCGCCCCCAGGGAACAACCCTACGAGCAGTACTTC. This translates into CATAPREQPYEQYF.

Points on this clonotype: An end of the junction does not agree with germline; a read error may underlie this. This chain uses TRBV6-5 with TRBJ1-5, with D possibly TRBD1 on 5 matching bases. CDR1 is MNHEY and CDR2 is SVGAGI in the germline V gene. The CDR3 loop spans 14 amino acids. The CDR3 region has the DNA TGTGCCAGCAGTTACTCTGAGGGGAATCAGCTCCAGCATTTT. Translated, it gives CASSYSEGNQLQHF.

This clonotype was counted ten times or more. This rearrangement joins TRBV28 to TRBJ1-5; no definite D call. The length of the CDR3 is 13 residues. Germline CDR1 MDHEN, CDR2 SYDVKM. Trimming cost V 1 base and J 9 bases, with 10 bases left between them. This CDR3 reads CASSLSSAGPQHF. The CDR3 DNA sequence: TGTGCCAGCAGTTTATCCAGCGCCGGGCCCCAGCATTTT.

This clonotype was seen ten or more times. This chain connects TRBV11-1 to TRBJ1-5; D gene ambiguous. The CDR3 is 15 amino acids. The V and J ends lost 9 bases and 2 bases respectively, with 17 bases between them. Germline CDR1 and CDR2: SGHAT and FQDESV (reference sequence). The CDR3 DNA reads as TGTGCCAGTAGCACCGATACAAGAGGCAATCAGCCCCAGCATTTT. Protein: CASSTDTRGNQPQHF.

This clonotype was detected ten times or more. The chain uses TRBV7-2 and TRBJ2-7, with TRBD1 matching 7 bases. Germline CDR1 and CDR2: SGHTA and FQGNSA. The CDR3 covers 15 residues. V was clipped by 5 bases and J by 4 bases; unmatched bases: 11. CDR3 coding DNA: TGTGCCAGCAGCGCCGGGACAGTTGGAGTATACGAGCAGTACTTC. Amino acids: CASSAGTVGVYEQYF.

This clonotype appeared many times. The V and J genes are TRBV20-1 and TRBJ1-6, with D unresolved. The CDR3 runs to 16 residues. Trimming cost V 0 bases and J 0 bases, with 9 bases left between them. Germline assignment: CDR1 DFQATT and CDR2 SNEGSKA (reference sequence). Here the CDR3 DNA reads TGCAGTGCTAGAGATGGTGGTGGCTCCTATAATTCACCCCTCCACTTT. Its protein is CSARDGGGSYNSPLHF.

This rearrangement joins TRBV12-3 or TRBV12-4 to TRBJ1-1; perhaps TRBD1 as D (5 bases). The CDR3 has 14 residues. V lost 8 bases and J 4 bases, leaving 17 bases between the germline ends. CDR3 DNA sequence: TGTGCCAGCGGGGGGGGGACTAGGAGCACTGAAGCTTTCTTT. Residues: CASGGGTRSTEAFF.

This clonotype was counted only a few times. J is TRBJ1-1 and V is TRBV19; the D gene is possibly TRBD1 (6 bases). In germline, CDR1 is LNHDA, CDR2 SQIVND (reference sequence). Trimming pared 9 bases from V and 8 bases from J, leaving 13 bases between. The CDR3 consists of 11 residues. The CDR3 protein is CASAGGTEAFF. The CDR3 DNA sequence: TGTGCCAGCGCCGGGGGGACAGAAGCTTTCTTT.

This clonotype was counted at least ten times. J is TRBJ1-2 and V is TRBV29-1, with D perhaps matching TRBD1 (6 bases). The germline V and J ends were trimmed by 6 bases and 4 bases, with 15 bases remaining between them. This CDR3 region has 13 residues. Germline V gives CDR1 SQVTM, CDR2 ANQGSEA. The CDR3 nucleotides are TGCAGCGTCGGGGCGGGGGGCGGCTATGGCTACACCTTC. Amino acids: CSVGAGGGYGYTF.

This clonotype was recorded many times. The chain employs TRBV6-5 and TRBJ1-5; D remains unclear. CDR3 length: 13 amino acids. Germline CDR1 is MNHEY and CDR2 is SVGAGI. V lost 2 bases and J lost 5, with 7 bases in between. CDR3 protein: CASSYKADQPQHF. The CDR3 DNA sequence: TGTGCCAGCAGTTACAAGGCCGATCAGCCCCAGCATTTT.

This clonotype was counted ten times or more. V is TRBV6-5 and J is TRBJ1-5; weak D call: TRBD1 (6 bases). This CDR3 spans 15 amino acids. Germline CDR1 is MNHEY and CDR2 is SVGAGI. Trimming cost V 2 bases and J 7 bases, with 15 bases left between them. The CDR3 DNA is TGTGCCAGCAGTTACCCCTCCGACAGGTTGCAGCCCCAGCATTTT. Protein product: CASSYPSDRLQPQHF.

The chain couples TRBV29-1 to TRBJ1-1; D is undetermined. CDR1 is SQVTM and CDR2 is ANQGSEA in the germline V gene. V lost 5 bases, J lost 5 bases, and 18 bases lay in between. The CDR3 consists of 14 residues. The chain's CDR3 is CSVFLPGLGTEAFF. The CDR3, as DNA: TGCAGCGTTTTTCTTCCGGGCCTCGGGACTGAAGCTTTCTTT.

The chain combines TRBV28 with TRBJ2-7; TRBD1 is a possible D gene (6 bases). Deletions cut 10 bases from V and 1 base from J, with 20 bases between. The CDR3 runs to 15 residues. Per the germline V gene, CDR1 is MDHEN and CDR2 is SYDVKM. CDR3 DNA: TGTGCCACGAGGGGGAACAGAGCCCTTTCCTACGAGCAGTACTTC. Its protein product is CATRGNRALSYEQYF.

The chain has TRBV12-3 or TRBV12-4 and TRBJ1-6, with 8 bases that match TRBD1. J lost 7 bases, V lost 6 bases, and 11 bases had no gene match. The CDR3 is made up of 16 amino acids. The CDR3 is CASSPGWDRRNSPLHF. The CDR3 bases are TGTGCCAGCAGCCCTGGGTGGGACAGGAGAAATTCACCCCTCCACTTT.

This clonotype was counted at least ten times. The rearrangement links TRBV11-1 to TRBJ1-5; D might be TRBD1 (5 bases). CDR1 SGHAT and CDR2 FQDESV come from the germline V gene (reference sequence). The length of the CDR3 is 17 residues. Trimming took off 3 bases at V and 5 bases at J, with 20 bases between the two ends. DNA for the CDR3: TGTGCCAGCAGCTTCAGAAAGGGCGGGACGGTCGATCAGCCCCAGCATTTT. Its protein product is CASSFRKGGTVDQPQHF. The full variable domain, rest sourced from reference TRBV11-1 and TRBJ1-5, is EAEVAQSPRYKITEKSQAVAFWCDPISGHATLYWYRQILGQGPELLVQFQDESVVDDSQLPKDRFSAERLKGVDSTLKIQPAELGDSAMYLCASSFRKGGTVDQPQHFGDGTRLSIL.

In the case of this clonotype: A read error may explain this, as a much larger clone is one base away. This rearrangement joins TRBV9 to TRBJ2-6, with D perhaps matching TRBD1 (5 bases). Germline CDR1 SGDLS, CDR2 YYNGEE. The CDR3 contains 15 residues. The CDR3 loop reads CASSATLSGANVLAF. DNA for the CDR3: TGTGCCAGCAGCGCCACTCTCTCTGGGGCCAACGTCCTGGCTTTC.

This clonotype has ten or more counts. The junction and the germline gene differ at one end; a read error may be behind it. The J gene is TRBJ2-7, the V gene TRBV2; D unresolved. The CDR3 spans 11 residues. CDR1 and CDR2 from the germline V gene are SNHLY and FYNNEI. CDR3 sequence (DNA): TGTGCCAGCTCCCCTTCCTACGAGCAGTGCTTC. This encodes CASSPSYEQCF.

On this clonotype itself: A much bigger clone sits one base away, suggesting this may be a read error. The CDR3 end shows no conserved phenylalanine or tryptophan, and so a read error is likely. V usage is TRBV30 and J usage is TRBJ1-1; D remains ambiguous. The CDR3 runs to 12 residues. V shed 4 bases and J shed 6 bases, with 12 bases lying between them. Germline loops: CDR1 GTSNPN, CDR2 SVGIG (reference sequence). As DNA, the CDR3 is TGTGCCTGGATTGCGGGTCCCGCTGAAGCTTTCTTG. It is translated as CAWIAGPAEAFL.

This clonotype was observed many times. The chain couples TRBV12-3 or TRBV12-4 to TRBJ2-7, with D possibly TRBD1 on 6 matching bases. V was cut by 1 base and J by 2 bases, with 12 bases left in between. This CDR3 contains 15 residues. CDR3 loop: CASSLGVQGPYEQYF. CDR3 DNA: TGTGCCAGCAGTTTAGGTGTACAGGGACCCTACGAGCAGTACTTC.